This TCR beta chain was identified in a study of T cell clonotyping in hematopoietic cell transplantation. Germline assignment: CDR1 MNHEY and CDR2 SVGAGI. After removal of 6 bases from V and 5 bases from J, the junction contained 9 bases not matched to a gene. CDR3 length equals 14 residues. Assay used: immunoSEQ multiplex PCR; TCRdb lists only in-frame clones, some missing. Of 25,000 to 30,000 clones in the sample, roughly 92% were seen once. The TCR sequence derives from a female patient aged 45-65 years who had an allogeneic stem cell transplant from a related donor, so the T cells may come from the graft donor. Some clones in this sample may be carry-over from other donors' samples. The chain has TRBV6-5 and TRBJ1-2, with 7 bases matching TRBD1. The sequences come from PBMCs, collected 100 days after allogeneic stem cell transplant. CDR3 nucleotides: TGTGCCAGCAGGCCCGACAGGGAGGTGTATGGCTACACCTTC. This sequence encodes CASRPDREVYGYTF.